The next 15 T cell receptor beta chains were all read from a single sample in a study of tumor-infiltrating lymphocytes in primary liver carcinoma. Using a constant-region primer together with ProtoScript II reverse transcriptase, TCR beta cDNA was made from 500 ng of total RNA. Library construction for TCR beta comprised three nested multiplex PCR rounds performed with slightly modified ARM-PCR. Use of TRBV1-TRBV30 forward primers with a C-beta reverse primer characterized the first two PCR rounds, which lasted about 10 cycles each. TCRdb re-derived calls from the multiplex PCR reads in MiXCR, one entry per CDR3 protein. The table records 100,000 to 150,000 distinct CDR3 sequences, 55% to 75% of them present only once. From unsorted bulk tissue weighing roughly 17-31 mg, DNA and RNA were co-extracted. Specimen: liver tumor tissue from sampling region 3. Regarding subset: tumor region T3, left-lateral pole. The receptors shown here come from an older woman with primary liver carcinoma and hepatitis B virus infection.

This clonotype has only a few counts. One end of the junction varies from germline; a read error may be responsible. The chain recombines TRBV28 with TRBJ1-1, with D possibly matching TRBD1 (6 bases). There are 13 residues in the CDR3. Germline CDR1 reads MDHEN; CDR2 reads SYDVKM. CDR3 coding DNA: TGTGCCAGCGCCACAGGGTTGAGAACTGAAGCTTCCTTT. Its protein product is CASATGLRTEASF.

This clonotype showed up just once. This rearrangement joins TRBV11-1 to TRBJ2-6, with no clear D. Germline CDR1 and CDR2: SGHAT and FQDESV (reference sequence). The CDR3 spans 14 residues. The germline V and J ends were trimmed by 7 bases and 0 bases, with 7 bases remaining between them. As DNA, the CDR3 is TGTGCCAGCAATCGGAACTCTGGGGCCAACGTCCTGACTTTC. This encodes CASNRNSGANVLTF.

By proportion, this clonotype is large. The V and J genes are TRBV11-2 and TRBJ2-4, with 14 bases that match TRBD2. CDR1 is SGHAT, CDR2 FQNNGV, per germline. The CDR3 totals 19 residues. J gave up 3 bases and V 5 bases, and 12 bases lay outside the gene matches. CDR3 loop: CASSPRLAGGPRIKNIQYF. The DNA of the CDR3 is TGTGCCAGCAGCCCTCGACTAGCGGGAGGGCCTCGGATCAAAAACATTCAGTACTTC. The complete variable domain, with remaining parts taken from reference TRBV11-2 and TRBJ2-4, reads EAGVAQSPRYKIIEKRQSVAFWCNPISGHATLYWYQQILGQGPKLLIQFQNNGVVDDSQLPKDRFSAERLKGVDSTLKIQPAKLEDSAVYLCASSPRLAGGPRIKNIQYFGAGTRLSVL.

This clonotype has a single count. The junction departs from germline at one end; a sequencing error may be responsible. The CDR3 is CASRMACGANLLTF. CDR3 nucleotide sequence: TGTGCCAGCAGGATGGCCTGTGGGGCCAACCTCCTGACTTTC. This chain joins TRBV11-2 and TRBJ2-6, with TRBD1 as a possible D gene (5 bases). Germline values: CDR1 SGHAT, CDR2 FQNNGV. The CDR3 runs to 14 residues.

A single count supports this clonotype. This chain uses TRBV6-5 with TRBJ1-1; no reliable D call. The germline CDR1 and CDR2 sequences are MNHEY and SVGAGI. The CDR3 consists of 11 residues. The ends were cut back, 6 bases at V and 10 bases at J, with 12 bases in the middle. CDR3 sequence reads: CASRGSCGAFF. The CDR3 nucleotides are TGTGCCAGCAGGGGTTCGTGTGGAGCTTTCTTT.

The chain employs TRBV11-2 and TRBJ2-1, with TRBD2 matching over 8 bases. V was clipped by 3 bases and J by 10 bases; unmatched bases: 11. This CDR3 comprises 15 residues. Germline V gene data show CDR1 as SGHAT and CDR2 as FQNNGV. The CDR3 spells CASSLRLAMCNEQFF. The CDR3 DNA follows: TGTGCCAGCAGCTTGAGACTAGCGATGTGCAACGAGCAGTTCTTC.

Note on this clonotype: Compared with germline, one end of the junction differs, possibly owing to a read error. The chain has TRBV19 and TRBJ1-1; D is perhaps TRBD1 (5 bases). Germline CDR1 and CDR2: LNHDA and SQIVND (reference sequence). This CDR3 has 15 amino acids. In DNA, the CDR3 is TGTGCCAGTAGTAGCTCTCGACAGAGGAACACTGGAGCTTTCTTT. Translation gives CASSSSRQRNTGAFF.

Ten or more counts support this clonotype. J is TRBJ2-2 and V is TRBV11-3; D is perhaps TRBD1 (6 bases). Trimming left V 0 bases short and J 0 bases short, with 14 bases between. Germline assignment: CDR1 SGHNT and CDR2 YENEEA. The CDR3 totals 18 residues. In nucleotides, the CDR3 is TGTGCCAGCAGCTTAGATGTCCGGACAGACACGAACACCGGGGAGCTGTTTTTT. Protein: CASSLDVRTDTNTGELFF.

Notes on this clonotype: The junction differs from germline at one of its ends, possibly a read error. CDR3 in amino acids: CASRGLASGASVLIF. DNA for the CDR3: TGTGCTAGCAGGGGACTAGCGAGTGGGGCCAGCGTCCTGATTTTC. V gene TRBV12-3 or TRBV12-4 combines with J gene TRBJ2-6, with 10 bases fitting TRBD2. The CDR3 has 15 residues.

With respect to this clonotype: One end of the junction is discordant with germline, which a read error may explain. CDR3 sequence: CSARSGTGADLSNQPQHF. The CDR3 DNA follows: TGCAGTGCTCGATCCGGGACAGGGGCTGACCTTAGCAATCAGCCTCAGCATTTT. V usage is TRBV20-1 and J usage is TRBJ1-5; TRBD1 matches at 10 bases. CDR3 length: 18 residues. The germline gives CDR1 DFQATT, CDR2 SNEGSKA (reference sequence).

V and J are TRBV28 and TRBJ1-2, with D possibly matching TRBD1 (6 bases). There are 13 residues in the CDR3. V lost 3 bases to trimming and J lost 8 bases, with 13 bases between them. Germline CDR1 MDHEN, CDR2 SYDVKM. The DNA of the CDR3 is TGTGCCAGCAGTTTGGGGGGGCCGGCGGGCTACACCTTC. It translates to CASSLGGPAGYTF.

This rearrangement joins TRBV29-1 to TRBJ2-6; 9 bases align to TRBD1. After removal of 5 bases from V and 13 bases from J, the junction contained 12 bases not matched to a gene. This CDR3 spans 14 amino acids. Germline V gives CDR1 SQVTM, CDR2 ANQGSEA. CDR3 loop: CSVSRDRESEVLTF. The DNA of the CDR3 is TGCAGCGTTAGCCGGGACAGGGAGTCCGAGGTCCTGACTTTC.

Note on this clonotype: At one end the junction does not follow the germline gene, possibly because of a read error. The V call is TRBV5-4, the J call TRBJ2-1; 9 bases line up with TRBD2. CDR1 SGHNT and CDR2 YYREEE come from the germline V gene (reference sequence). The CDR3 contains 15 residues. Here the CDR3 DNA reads TGTACCAGCAGCTTGGGTGGACTAGCGACCGATGAACAGTTCTTC. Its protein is CTSSLGGLATDEQFF.

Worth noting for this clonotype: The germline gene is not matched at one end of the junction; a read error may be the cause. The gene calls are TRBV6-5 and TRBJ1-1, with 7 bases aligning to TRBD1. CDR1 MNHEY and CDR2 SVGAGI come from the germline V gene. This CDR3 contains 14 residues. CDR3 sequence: CVSSTGTVNTEAFF. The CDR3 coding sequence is TGTGTCAGCAGCACCGGGACAGTGAACACTGAAGCTTTCTTT.

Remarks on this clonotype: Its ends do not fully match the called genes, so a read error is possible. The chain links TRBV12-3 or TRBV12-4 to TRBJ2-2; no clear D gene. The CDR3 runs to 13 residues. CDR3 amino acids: CVSSIITIGELFF. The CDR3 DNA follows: TGTGTCAGCAGCATCATTACCATCGGGGAGCTGTTTTTT.